This T cell receptor beta chain was obtained from a study of cytomegalovirus exposure and HLA in healthy donors. Study summary: A data release that came early held approximately 85 million unique TCRs from HLA-typed donors. The study's findings and limits: A classifier reportedly called cytomegalovirus status with high sensitivity and specificity. Whilst most TCR sequences proved rare, a subset of public TCRs occurred across many donors. CMV serostatus alone was available as immune exposure information.

The V segment lost 3 bases and the J segment 4 bases; nucleotides outside the gene matches: 16. The CDR3 loop spans 18 amino acids. Germline V gene data show CDR1 as SGHAT and CDR2 as FQDESV (reference sequence). The primer mix had 60 Vbeta and 13 Jbeta primers. Profiling relied on immunoSEQ multiplex PCR, and the TCRdb table lists in-frame clones only, not all of them. The data hold about 130,000 clones, with roughly 79% observed a single time. The sample holds a few counts of this clone. What it binds is not known. This receptor was obtained from a male donor in good health and CMV-seronegative. The J gene is TRBJ2-5, the V gene TRBV11-1, with 8 bases lining up with TRBD2. Sequencing was done on a sample of PBMCs. CDR3 residues: CASSFGGGGHYGGETQYF. The CDR3 coding sequence is TGTGCCAGCAGCTTTGGAGGCGGGGGGCATTATGGCGGAGAGACCCAGTACTTC. Filled out from reference TRBV11-1 and TRBJ2-5, the complete variable domain reads EAEVAQSPRYKITEKSQAVAFWCDPISGHATLYWYRQILGQGPELLVQFQDESVVDDSQLPKDRFSAERLKGVDSTLKIQPAELGDSAMYLCASSFGGGGHYGGETQYFGPGTRLLVL.